This T cell receptor (beta chain) was documented in a study of Ad26.COV2.S vaccination and SARS-CoV-2 variants. Study-level information: Intramuscular Ad26.COV2.S at 5x10^10 or 1x10^11 viral particles.

Treatment reported: around 19 received Ad26.COV2.S at low or high dose, single or two shots; several received placebo; per-sample allocation not given. Each sample was drawn 63 days after the first injection (of vaccine or placebo). Assay: immunoSEQ multiplex PCR; the TCRdb copy retains only in-frame clones and omits some. The profile shows around 370,000 clones, approximately 81% of them singletons. V was shortened by 4 bases and J by 1 base, with 13 bases between the two germline ends. The CDR3 loop spans 15 amino acids. Germline V CDR1 and CDR2: LGHNA, YSLEER. This material consisted of peripheral blood, taken in a trial of Ad26.COV2.S vaccine versus placebo. This TCR was recovered from a person between 18 and 60 years old who received the Ad26.COV2.S COVID-19 vaccine or a placebo. The rearrangement uses TRBV4-3 and TRBJ1-2; D perhaps matches TRBD1 (5 bases). The CDR3 sequence is CASSPRGELNYGYTF. Here the CDR3 DNA reads TGCGCCAGCAGCCCCCGGGGGGAGCTTAACTATGGCTACACCTTC.